This T cell receptor (beta chain) was identified in a study of blood T cell repertoires in COVID-19. Study information: From the United States, Italy and Spain came samples of acute and convalescent COVID-19.

CDR1 SQVTM and CDR2 ANQGSEA come from the germline V gene. The length of the CDR3 is 14 residues. Trimming left V 3 bases short and J 0 bases short, with 10 bases between. Only in-frame clones appear in the TCRdb table, and some are missing; sequencing was by immunoSEQ multiplex PCR. Of 55,000 to 65,000 clones in the sample, approximately 91% were seen once. The chain joins TRBV29-1 to TRBJ2-3; possibly TRBD2 for D (5 bases). The sequencing input was peripheral blood. The clonotype was recovered from a human donor in a cohort sampled during active COVID-19. CDR3 amino acids: CSVDRTSSTDTQYF. The CDR3 DNA is TGCAGCGTTGATCGGACTTCCAGCACAGATACGCAGTATTTT.